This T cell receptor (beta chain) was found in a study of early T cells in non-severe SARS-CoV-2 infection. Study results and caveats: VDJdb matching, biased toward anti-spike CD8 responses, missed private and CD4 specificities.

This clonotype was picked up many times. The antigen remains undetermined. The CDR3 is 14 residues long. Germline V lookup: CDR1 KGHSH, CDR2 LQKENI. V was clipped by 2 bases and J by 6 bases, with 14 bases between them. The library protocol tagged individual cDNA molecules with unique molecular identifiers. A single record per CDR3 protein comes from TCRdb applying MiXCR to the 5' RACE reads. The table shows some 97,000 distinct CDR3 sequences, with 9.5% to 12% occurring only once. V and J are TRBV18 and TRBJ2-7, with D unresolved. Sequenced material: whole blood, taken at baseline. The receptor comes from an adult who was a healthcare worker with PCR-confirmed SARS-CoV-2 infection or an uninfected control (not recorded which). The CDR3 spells CASSPVGLGPEQYF. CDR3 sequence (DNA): TGTGCCAGCTCACCAGTTGGTTTAGGCCCCGAGCAGTACTTC.